The present entry profiles one T cell receptor beta chain with its context. Naivety among CD8 cells was defined by CD45RO negativity and positive CCR7 selection, thereby excluding terminally differentiated effector memory CD45RA+ cells. The data are from a study of shared clonotypes between healthy human individuals. V lost 1 base, J lost 0 bases, and 3 bases lay in between. The CDR3 length is 13 residues. Germline CDR1 is LNHDA and CDR2 is SQIVND (reference sequence). Sequencing was at deep level. Sequenced by immunoSEQ multiplex PCR; TCRdb stores in-frame clones only, minus some. Found here are 2 million to 2.5 million clones, about 95% of them singletons; the top ten hold 1% to 1.3%.

This sequence joins TRBV19 and TRBJ2-5; D is ambiguous. The clonotype originates from a man younger than 35 in good health. Sequencing was performed on naive CD8+ T cells sorted from blood. CDR3 DNA sequence: TGTGCCAGTAGTATAGTCAACCAAGAGACCCAGTACTTC. Translation: CASSIVNQETQYF. The full variable domain, completed using reference TRBV19 and TRBJ2-5, is DGGITQSPKYLFRKEGQNVTLSCEQNLNHDAMYWYRQDPGQGLRLIYYSQIVNDFQKGDIAEGYSVSREKKESFPLTVTSAQKNPTAFYLCASSIVNQETQYFGPGTRLLVL.